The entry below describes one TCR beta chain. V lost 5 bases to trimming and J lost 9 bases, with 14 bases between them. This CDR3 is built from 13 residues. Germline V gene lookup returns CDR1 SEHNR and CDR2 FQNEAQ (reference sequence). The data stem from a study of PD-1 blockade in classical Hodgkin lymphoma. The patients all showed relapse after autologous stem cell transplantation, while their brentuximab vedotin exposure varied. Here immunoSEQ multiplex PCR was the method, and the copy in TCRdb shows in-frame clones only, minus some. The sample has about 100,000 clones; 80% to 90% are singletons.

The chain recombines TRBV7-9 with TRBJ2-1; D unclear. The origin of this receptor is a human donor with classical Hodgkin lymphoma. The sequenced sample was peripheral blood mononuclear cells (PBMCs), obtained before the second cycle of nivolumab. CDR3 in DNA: TGTGCCAGCAGCCTGGCGGTCCGTGGTGAGCAGTTCTTC. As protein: CASSLAVRGEQFF.